What follows are 28 T cell receptor beta chains derived from one specimen sequenced in a study of T cell repertoires in cytomegalovirus infection. In TCRdb, the reads were re-called with MiXCR into one record per CDR3 protein. The data show approximately 30,000 distinct CDR3 sequences, roughly a fifth seen once. The antigens for these receptors are not known. Sequencing used CD8+ T cells from cultured PBMCs, obtained from culture after CMV antigen stimulation. The receptors here all came from a human donor in good health (CMV status not recorded). Some clones in this sample may be carry-over from other donors' samples.

This clonotype showed up just a few times. The germline gene is not matched at one end of the junction; a read error may be the cause. This sequence joins TRBV7-9 and TRBJ1-4; D remains unclear. From germline, CDR1 is SEHNR and CDR2 FQNEAQ (reference sequence). CDR3 length: 16 residues. This CDR3 is CVSSLNVFLEGEKLFF. For the CDR3, the DNA is TGTGTCAGCAGCTTAAATGTATTCCTAGAGGGTGAAAAACTGTTTTTT.

The rearrangement joins TRBV12-3 or TRBV12-4 to TRBJ1-5; D remains ambiguous. The CDR3 runs to 12 residues. Trimming removed 7 bases at V and 4 bases at J, with 8 bases between. CDR3 residues: CASTSGNQPQHF. The CDR3 DNA follows: TGTGCCAGCACCTCGGGAAATCAGCCCCAGCATTTT.

This clonotype was seen ten or more times. V and J are TRBV4-2 and TRBJ2-2; TRBD1 is a possible D gene (5 bases). Germline CDR1 reads LGHNA; CDR2 reads YNFKEQ. V lost 5 bases to trimming and J lost 7 bases, with 11 bases between them. The CDR3 totals 13 residues. The CDR3 DNA reads as TGTGCCAGCAGCTCGAAGCAGGGCGGGGAGCTGTTTTTT. It codes for CASSSKQGGELFF.

This clonotype came up a few times. The chain links TRBV15 to TRBJ2-2; weak D call: TRBD2 (6 bases). Between the trimmed V and J ends, which lost 5 bases and 5 bases, there was a span of 18 bases. Germline V gives CDR1 LNHNV, CDR2 YYDKDF (reference sequence). The CDR3 runs to 16 residues. The CDR3 reads CATSGLRDSGTGELFF. The CDR3 nucleotides are TGTGCCACCAGCGGGCTCCGGGACTCGGGGACCGGGGAGCTGTTTTTT. Combining the CDR3 with reference TRBV15 and TRBJ2-2 gives the whole variable domain DAMVIQNPRYQVTQFGKPVTLSCSQTLNHNVMYWYQQKSSQAPKLLFHYYDKDFNNEADTPDNFQSRRPNTSFCFLDIRSPGLGDTAMYLCATSGLRDSGTGELFFGEGSRLTVL.

J is TRBJ2-1 and V is TRBV15; TRBD1 is a possible D gene (6 bases). V dropped 8 bases and J dropped 10 bases, with 21 bases sitting between them. The germline V gene has CDR1 LNHNV and CDR2 YYDKDF (reference sequence). The CDR3 runs 14 residues. CDR3 protein: CATSEGGFSYEQFF. CDR3 sequence (DNA): TGTGCCACCTCGGAAGGGGGTTTCTCCTACGAGCAGTTCTTC.

The V and J genes are TRBV27 and TRBJ1-4; D remains unclear. The CDR3 covers 15 residues. CDR1 is MNHEY and CDR2 is SMNVEV in the germline V gene (reference sequence). V lost 2 bases and J 1 base, leaving 8 bases between the germline ends. As DNA, the CDR3 is TGTGCCAGCAGTTTAAGGGCAGGAACTAATGAAAAACTGTTTTTT. Translated: CASSLRAGTNEKLFF. Full variable domain (outside the CDR3, taken from reference TRBV27 and TRBJ1-4): EAQVTQNPRYLITVTGKKLTVTCSQNMNHEYMSWYRQDPGLGLRQIYYSMNVEVTDKGDVPEGYKVSRKEKRNFPLILESPSPNQTSLYFCASSLRAGTNEKLFFGSGTQLSVL.

The chain links TRBV7-2 to TRBJ2-2; D ambiguous. V lost 1 base to trimming and J lost 6 bases, with 6 bases between them. Germline CDR1 and CDR2: SGHTA and FQGNSA. The CDR3 totals 13 residues. The DNA for the CDR3 is TGTGCCAGCAGCTTAGGGGTTGCCGGGGAGCTGTTTTTT. Amino acid sequence: CASSLGVAGELFF.

The chain links TRBV6-2 or TRBV6-3 to TRBJ2-1; TRBD1 matches 7 bases. The CDR3 is 17 amino acids. The trim removed 0 bases at V and 7 bases at J, leaving 12 bases unmatched. The germline CDR1 and CDR2 sequences are MNHEY and SVGEGT. The CDR3 here is CASSYSRTGSLWNEQFF. The CDR3 nucleotides are TGTGCCAGCAGTTACTCGCGGACAGGATCCCTATGGAATGAGCAGTTCTTC.

The V gene is TRBV7-6, the J gene TRBJ2-1, with D possibly being TRBD1 (6 bases). The CDR3 covers 13 residues. Trimming cost V 1 base and J 8 bases, with 9 bases left between them. Germline V gene sequence: CDR1 SGHVS, CDR2 FNYEAQ. In DNA, the CDR3 is TGTGCCAGCAGCTTAGGCCCAGGGGATGAGCAGTTCTTC. This codes for CASSLGPGDEQFF.

CDR3: CASSLGRGIQETQYF. CDR3 DNA sequence: TGTGCCAGCAGCCTAGGCAGGGGGATCCAAGAGACCCAGTACTTC. V and J are TRBV7-2 and TRBJ2-5; 7 nucleotides align to TRBD1. Germline V gene data show CDR1 as SGHTA and CDR2 as FQGNSA. Unmatched junction bases numbered 7, after V lost 5 bases and J lost 1 base. The CDR3 covers 15 residues.

A few counts support this clonotype. CDR3 DNA sequence: TGCGCCAGCAGCATAACAGGGGACCTCTCCTACGAGCAGTACTTC. Translated: CASSITGDLSYEQYF. The chain is built from TRBV4-1 and TRBJ2-7; 7 nucleotides agree with TRBD1. CDR1 and CDR2 (germline): MGHRA, YSYEKL. This CDR3 comprises 15 residues. Trimming removed 5 bases from V and 0 bases from J; junction bases left unmatched: 7.

The rearrangement links TRBV28 to TRBJ1-1; D possibly corresponds to TRBD1 (6 bases). V was shortened by 3 bases and J by 4 bases, with 12 bases between the two germline ends. This CDR3 has 14 residues. CDR1 MDHEN and CDR2 SYDVKM come from the germline V gene. The CDR3 loop reads CASSLPGDGTEAFF. CDR3 sequence (DNA): TGTGCCAGCAGTTTGCCAGGGGATGGCACTGAAGCTTTCTTT.

This clonotype was picked up a small number of times. This chain links TRBV18 with TRBJ1-5; D unresolved. The CDR3 runs 13 residues. V was shortened by 2 bases and J by 5 bases, with 7 bases between the two germline ends. CDR1 and CDR2 (germline): KGHSH, LQKENI. CDR3 nucleotides: TGTGCCAGCTCACCATCGATCGATCAGCCCCAGCATTTT. This gives the protein CASSPSIDQPQHF.

The V and J genes are TRBV27 and TRBJ2-1, with 9 bases that match TRBD2. The germline CDR1 and CDR2 sequences are MNHEY and SMNVEV (reference sequence). There are 16 residues in the CDR3. V trimming: 5 bases; J trimming: 6 bases; junction bases outside the gene matches: 11. CDR3 in amino acids: CASSPLLAGRGNEQFF. The CDR3 coding sequence is TGTGCCAGCAGTCCCCTTCTAGCGGGGAGAGGCAATGAGCAGTTCTTC.

This clonotype showed up just a few times. The chain carries TRBV7-6 and TRBJ2-7; TRBD1 might be the D (5 bases). The germline V and J ends were trimmed by 4 bases and 5 bases, with 15 bases remaining between them. From germline, CDR1 is SGHVS and CDR2 FNYEAQ. The CDR3 loop spans 14 amino acids. The CDR3 DNA reads as TGTGCCAGCAGCTATGGGGCAAATCCCCACGAGCAGTACTTC. As protein: CASSYGANPHEQYF.

The rearrangement joins TRBV20-1 to TRBJ1-6; D not certain. With 0 bases removed from V and 4 bases from J, the gap between germline ends came to 10 bases. The CDR3 length is 15 residues. CDR1 and CDR2 (germline): DFQATT, SNEGSKA (reference sequence). The DNA of the CDR3 is TGCAGTGCTAGAGATTTGGGGAAGTATAATTCACCCCTCCACTTT. Its protein is CSARDLGKYNSPLHF.

Only a few counts were recorded for this clonotype. V usage is TRBV7-9 and J usage is TRBJ1-1; perhaps TRBD1 as D (6 bases). Germline lookup yields CDR1 SEHNR and CDR2 FQNEAQ (reference sequence). The CDR3 has 13 amino acids. Between the trimmed V and J ends, which lost 5 bases and 7 bases, there was a span of 14 bases. CDR3 amino acids: CASSADRYNEAFF. CDR3 nucleotides: TGTGCCAGCAGCGCGGACAGATATAATGAAGCTTTCTTT.

This clonotype has a handful of counts. The V gene is TRBV7-2, the J gene TRBJ2-3; TRBD2 matches 8 bases. Germline V lookup: CDR1 SGHTA, CDR2 FQGNSA. CDR3 size: 18 residues. V lost 1 base to trimming and J lost 0 bases; unmatched junction nucleotides: 9. The CDR3 region is CASSLVFSGGGSTDTQYF. The CDR3 coding sequence is TGTGCCAGCAGCTTAGTTTTTTCCGGGGGGGGTAGCACAGATACGCAGTATTTT.

The rearrangement links TRBV12-3 or TRBV12-4 to TRBJ2-1; D is unresolved. V was pared by 8 bases and J by 4 bases, with 15 bases between. This CDR3 comprises 14 residues. CDR3 region: CASRPSGAYNEQFF. The CDR3 region has the DNA TGTGCCAGCCGCCCTTCAGGAGCATACAATGAGCAGTTCTTC.

This clonotype was counted ten times or more. The J gene is TRBJ2-3, the V gene TRBV7-2; D call uncertain. This CDR3 is 15 amino acids long. Germline CDR1 reads SGHTA; CDR2 reads FQGNSA. The ends were cut back, 1 base at V and 7 bases at J, with 15 bases in the middle. The CDR3 spells CASSLGSQSGHTQYF. The CDR3 DNA is TGTGCCAGCAGCTTAGGATCTCAGTCGGGTCATACGCAGTATTTT.

The chain is built from TRBV7-2 and TRBJ2-3; 9 nucleotides align to TRBD2. Germline CDR1 is SGHTA and CDR2 is FQGNSA. The CDR3 has 18 residues. V was clipped by 3 bases and J by 4 bases; unmatched bases: 14. CDR3 amino acids: CASSFRATSGSLADTQYF. The CDR3 region has the DNA TGTGCCAGCAGCTTTAGGGCGACTAGCGGAAGCCTCGCAGATACGCAGTATTTT.

This chain links TRBV12-3 or TRBV12-4 with TRBJ1-1, with 10 bases fitting TRBD1. V trimming: 3 bases; J trimming: 11 bases; junction bases outside the gene matches: 6. This CDR3 contains 13 residues. The CDR3 coding sequence is TGTGCCAGCAGTTTTCGACAGGGGGCTAGGGCTTTCTTT. It codes for CASSFRQGARAFF.

CDR3 region: CATSAPRTAAYTDTQYF. Here the CDR3 DNA reads TGTGCCACCAGTGCCCCAAGGACGGCAGCATACACAGATACGCAGTATTTT. The rearrangement joins TRBV24-1 to TRBJ2-3; D not resolved. V was clipped by 5 bases and J by 2 bases, with 19 bases between them. This CDR3 region has 17 residues. Germline V CDR1 and CDR2: KGHDR, SFDVKD.

This clonotype was detected a few times. The chain uses TRBV6-2 or TRBV6-3 and TRBJ2-7; TRBD1 aligns across 8 bases. Losses at the gene ends were 2 bases for V and 0 bases for J; bases not matched to a gene: 9. Germline CDR1 and CDR2: MNHEY and SVGEGT. The CDR3 has 17 amino acids. The chain's CDR3 is CASSYPTDRASSYEQYF. The CDR3 coding sequence is TGTGCCAGCAGTTACCCAACGGACAGGGCGAGCTCCTACGAGCAGTACTTC.

V and J are TRBV15 and TRBJ1-2; the D gene is possibly TRBD1 (6 bases). Trimming pared 6 bases from V and 4 bases from J, leaving 15 bases between. CDR3 size: 14 residues. Germline CDR1 reads LNHNV; CDR2 reads YYDKDF (reference sequence). CDR3 sequence (DNA): TGTGCCACCAGAGGGGCAGGGGACCCCTATGGCTACACCTTC. Its translation: CATRGAGDPYGYTF.

This clonotype was seen only a few times. This chain uses TRBV7-6 with TRBJ2-2; D remains unclear. This CDR3 has 14 residues. The germline V and J ends were trimmed by 5 bases and 1 base, with 8 bases remaining between them. Germline CDR1 and CDR2: SGHVS and FNYEAQ. The CDR3 bases are TGTGCCAGCAGCAAGGACGTGAACACCGGGGAGCTGTTTTTT. Translation: CASSKDVNTGELFF.

This clonotype has just a few counts. This chain connects TRBV19 to TRBJ1-2; possible D gene TRBD1, 6 bases. Germline V lookup: CDR1 LNHDA, CDR2 SQIVND (reference sequence). This CDR3 spans 13 amino acids. The V end was cut by 6 bases, the J end by 8 bases, with 16 bases between. DNA of the CDR3: TGTGCCAGTAGGACCCGGGGGGGCCGCGGCTACACCTTC. Translated, it gives CASRTRGGRGYTF. Drawing the rest from reference TRBV19 and TRBJ1-2, the complete variable domain is DGGITQSPKYLFRKEGQNVTLSCEQNLNHDAMYWYRQDPGQGLRLIYYSQIVNDFQKGDIAEGYSVSREKKESFPLTVTSAQKNPTAFYLCASRTRGGRGYTFGSGTRLTVV.

The rearrangement links TRBV6-2 or TRBV6-3 to TRBJ2-7; a weak D match, TRBD2 (6 bases). V was cut by 6 bases and J by 2 bases, with 14 bases left in between. CDR3 length: 14 residues. Germline lookup yields CDR1 MNHEY and CDR2 SVGEGT. CDR3 in amino acids: CASRALARAYEQYF. The CDR3 nucleotides are TGTGCCAGCAGGGCCCTAGCGAGGGCCTACGAGCAGTACTTC.